The sample holds a few counts of the clone carrying this T cell receptor beta chain. The repertoire was sequenced with immunoSEQ multiplex PCR; TCRdb's copy has only in-frame clones and lacks some. The sample gives approximately 490,000 clones, roughly 87% of which show up once; 0.7% is in the top ten. This entry belongs to a study of blood T cell repertoires in COVID-19. The CDR3 contains 14 residues. V lost 2 bases and J 6 bases, leaving 8 bases between the germline ends. CDR1 is SGHTA and CDR2 is FQGNSA in the germline V gene. The sequence was obtained from a young woman who had recovered from COVID-19. This sequence joins TRBV7-2 and TRBJ1-6; no clear D. The sequencing sample was made of PBMCs or T cells enriched from blood (not recorded which). DNA of the CDR3: TGTGCCAGCAGCTTACAGTTTATTAATTCACCCCTCCACTTT. It translates to CASSLQFINSPLHF.